A single count supports the clone carrying this TCR beta chain. The antigen remains unidentified. This entry comes from a study of beta chain features in type 1 diabetes. The CDR3 contains 14 residues. Between the trimmed V and J ends, which lost 0 bases and 11 bases, there was a span of 14 bases. CDR1 and CDR2 (germline): SGHTA, FQGTGA. Expressed TCRB transcripts got sequenced, as all isolated RNA was reverse transcribed. The average read count of naive, central memory and regulatory T cell samples was approximately 3.5 million. TCRdb's copy holds only in-frame clones and misses some; the assay was immunoSEQ multiplex PCR. The table shows roughly 51,000 clones, with under 60% occurring only once. Via CD45RO/CCR7/CD25/CD127/CD95/CD27, cells of the CD4+ naive, central memory, regulatory and stem cell-like memory subsets were sorted. Study-wide findings and caveats: There was a moderate but significant shortening of TCRB CDR3s in all four CD4+ subsets of Type 1 diabetes patients.

This rearrangement joins TRBV7-3 to TRBJ1-3, with D possibly TRBD1 on 5 matching bases. Specimen: Tregs from blood. The source of this sequence is a woman aged 40 to 49 with type 1 diabetes. The CDR3 protein is CASSLTSTGSAIYF. CDR3 in DNA: TGTGCCAGCAGCTTAACTTCCACAGGTTCGGCCATATATTTT.